The clone carrying this T cell receptor (beta chain) was recorded many times. Its antigen remains unknown. The entry originates in a study of molecular identifiers for immune sequencing clone quantification. Overall study: Four of five splits of RNA from about 20,000 or 100,000 naive CD8 cells were sequenced in replicates. Study-wide findings and caveats: One million naive cells reportedly did not prevent detection of spiked Jurkat TCR RNA from one cell.

Naive CD8 T cell sorting was performed on the CD8+CD4-CCR7+CD45RA+ phenotype. The V gene's germline CDR1 is SEHNR and CDR2 FQNEAQ (reference sequence). CDR3 length: 12 amino acids. The V gene lost 10 bases and the J gene lost 4 bases, with 12 bases spanning the gap. MiXCR, run by TCRdb on the PCR reads, gives a single entry per CDR3 protein. Of about 500,000 distinct CDR3 sequences listed, about a fifth are singletons. The genes are TRBV7-9 and TRBJ2-3; maybe TRBD2 (6 bases). This TCR derives from a human donor in good health. Some libraries in this study had Jurkat cell RNA spiked in. The sequencing input was naive CD8+ T cells from blood, with Jurkat cell RNA spiked in. Noted subset: FACS-sorted CD8+CD4-CCR7+CD45RA+ naive T cells. The CDR3 reads CATRGTADTQYF. Written as DNA, the CDR3 is TGTGCCACCCGGGGGACTGCAGATACGCAGTATTTT.